The clone carrying this TCR beta chain has a handful of counts. CDR3 length: 14 residues. V was trimmed by 6 bases and J by 3 bases, leaving 14 bases between them. The V gene's germline CDR1 is KGHDR and CDR2 SFDVKD. This sample is drawn from a study of T cell responses to AZD1222 COVID-19 vaccine. Profiling relied on immunoSEQ multiplex PCR, and the TCRdb table lists in-frame clones only, not all of them. The profile shows more than 100,000 clones, over 90% of them singletons. This clonotype was obtained from an adult in good health. V is TRBV24-1 and J is TRBJ2-7, with D perhaps matching TRBD1 (5 bases). The specimen was peripheral blood, collected on day 0 of AZD1222 vaccination. This CDR3 is CATSPRGMNYEQYF. DNA for the CDR3: TGTGCCACCAGTCCTAGGGGAATGAACTACGAGCAGTACTTC.